The source of this T cell receptor (beta chain) is a study of breast tumors, draining lymph nodes, adjacent tissues. Many counts were recorded for this clonotype. Antigen specificity is unknown. MiXCR was run by TCRdb on the multiplex PCR reads, yielding one entry per CDR3 protein. The data hold 200,000 or so distinct CDR3 sequences, with approximately 33% observed a single time. Findings and caveats of the study: Tumor TCR diversity was below lymph nodes but above nontumor tissue.

Axillary draining lymph nodes of breast cancer patients supplied the node samples. The CDR3 spans 17 residues. CDR1 SEHNR and CDR2 FQNEAQ come from the germline V gene (reference sequence). Deletions cut 5 bases from V and 4 bases from J, with 24 bases between. The source material was axillary lymph node tissue. V is TRBV7-9 and J is TRBJ2-7, with a weak D call TRBD1 (6 bases). The receptor comes from a female donor with breast cancer. Some clones in this sample may be carry-over from other donors' samples. The CDR3 DNA is TGTGCCAGCAGCCCAGGCGACAGGTTGGGGATAGCGTACGAGCAGTACTTC. This codes for CASSPGDRLGIAYEQYF.